The T cell receptor beta chain described here comes from a study of T cells in Graves' hyperthyroidism and ophthalmopathy. Study overall: It was at initial diagnosis, before any treatment, that peripheral blood was collected. Study-level points and caveats: Stable hyperthyroidism and ophthalmopathy were separated using 13 V-J signatures. Among thyroid clonotypes expanded above 0.001, most also appeared in blood.

The CDR3 spans 16 residues. The germline V gene has CDR1 LNHDA and CDR2 SQIVND (reference sequence). Trimming cost V 4 bases and J 0 bases, with 13 bases left between them. There are a few counts of this clonotype. No antigen is known for it. Amplification targeted TCR beta CDR3 regions from RNA transcripts. With the HTBI primer set, the TCR CDR3 went through a first round of RT-PCR. TCRdb redid the calling of the multiplex PCR reads with MiXCR, one entry per CDR3 protein. The data contain around 500,000 distinct CDR3 sequences, around 15% of them seen just once; the ten biggest clones take up 25% to 30%.

The gene calls are TRBV19 and TRBJ2-1; the D gene is possibly TRBD2 (5 bases). This sequence was found in a woman aged 25 to 39 with Graves' ophthalmopathy. The sequenced sample was blood. The CDR3 nucleotides are TGTGCCAGTAGTAGTCGGGGAGCTAGCTCCTACAATGAGCAGTTCTTC. Translated, it gives CASSSRGASSYNEQFF.